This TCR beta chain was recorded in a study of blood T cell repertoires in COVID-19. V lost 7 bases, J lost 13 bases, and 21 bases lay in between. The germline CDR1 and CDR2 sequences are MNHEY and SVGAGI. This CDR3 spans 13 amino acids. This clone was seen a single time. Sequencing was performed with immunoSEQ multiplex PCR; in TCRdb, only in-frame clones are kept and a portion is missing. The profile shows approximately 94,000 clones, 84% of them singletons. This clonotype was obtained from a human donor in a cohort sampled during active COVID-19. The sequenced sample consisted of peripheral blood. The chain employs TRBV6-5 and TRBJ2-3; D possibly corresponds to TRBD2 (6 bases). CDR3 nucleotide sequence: TGTGCCAGCATCCAGACCGGGGGAGCTAGGGAGTATTTT. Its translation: CASIQTGGAREYF.